The 32 T cell receptor beta chains in this list originate from one sample, sequenced in a study of shared clonotypes between healthy human individuals. Here immunoSEQ multiplex PCR was the method, and the copy in TCRdb shows in-frame clones only, minus some. Of about 980,000 clones in the sample, around three quarters were seen once. Sequenced input: memory CD4+ T cells sorted from blood. Described subset: CD45RA-negative fraction. Receptors were obtained from a man younger than 35 in good health.

The genes are TRBV28 and TRBJ1-3; D is unclear. CDR1 MDHEN and CDR2 SYDVKM come from the germline V gene. V was clipped by 1 base and J by 7 bases, with 17 bases between them. The CDR3 is 16 residues long. The CDR3 reads CASSLSDGRVWNTIYF. In DNA, the CDR3 is TGTGCCAGCAGTTTATCAGACGGCCGGGTGTGGAACACCATATATTTT. The full variable domain, rest sourced from reference TRBV28 and TRBJ1-3, is DVKVTQSSRYLVKRTGEKVFLECVQDMDHENMFWYRQDPGLGLRLIYFSYDVKMKEKGDIPEGYSVSREKKERFSLILESASTNQTSMYLCASSLSDGRVWNTIYFGEGSWLTVV.

This sequence joins TRBV7-9 and TRBJ1-5; D gene uncertain. The V gene's germline CDR1 is SEHNR and CDR2 FQNEAQ (reference sequence). This CDR3 has 15 residues. The V end was cut by 5 bases, the J end by 2 bases, with 13 bases between. CDR3 region: CASSEAGFGNQPQHF. The CDR3 DNA follows: TGTGCCAGCAGCGAGGCGGGGTTTGGCAATCAGCCCCAGCATTTT.

The J gene is TRBJ1-4, the V gene TRBV4-3; weak D call: TRBD1 (6 bases). In germline, CDR1 is LGHNA, CDR2 YSLEER. CDR3 length: 15 residues. The V end lost 5 bases, the J end lost 7 bases, and 17 bases lay between the germline ends. CDR3: CASSSQGGQVEKLFF. In DNA, the CDR3 is TGCGCCAGCAGCTCGCAAGGGGGGCAAGTTGAAAAACTGTTTTTT.

The chain employs TRBV18 and TRBJ2-7; D may be TRBD1 or TRBD2 (6 bases each). Trimming took 5 bases from V and 6 from J, leaving 14 bases between them. This CDR3 spans 13 amino acids. Germline V gene lookup returns CDR1 KGHSH and CDR2 LQKENI. The CDR3 loop reads CASSSSRGGEQYF. DNA for the CDR3: TGTGCCAGCTCATCTTCCAGGGGAGGCGAGCAGTACTTC.

This chain connects TRBV7-9 to TRBJ1-1, with D possibly matching TRBD1 (5 bases). V was cut by 5 bases and J by 3 bases, with 16 bases left in between. The length of the CDR3 is 15 residues. CDR1 is SEHNR, CDR2 FQNEAQ, per germline (reference sequence). The CDR3 DNA reads as TGTGCCAGCAGCCCCCCGGGACGGCGGGACACTGAAGCTTTCTTT. Translating gives CASSPPGRRDTEAFF. The full variable domain, in which reference TRBV7-9 and TRBJ1-1 provide the parts outside the CDR3, is DTGVSQNPRHKITKRGQNVTFRCDPISEHNRLYWYRQTLGQGPEFLTYFQNEAQLEKSRLLSDRFSAERPKGSFSTLEIQRTEQGDSAMYLCASSPPGRRDTEAFFGQGTRLTVV.

The chain links TRBV5-1 to TRBJ1-4; D gene unclear. Per germline, CDR1 SGHRS and CDR2 YFSETQ. This CDR3 contains 14 residues. Trimming left V 4 bases short and J 1 base short, with 8 bases between. CDR3 nucleotides: TGCGCCAGCAGCACGGCAGAAACTAATGAAAAACTGTTTTTT. It codes for CASSTAETNEKLFF.

Concerning this clone: A read error may produce the germline difference seen at one junction end. CDR3 in DNA: TGTGCCAGCAGCTTGTTATATTCCGAGACCCAGTACTTC. It translates to CASSLLYSETQYF. V gene TRBV5-1 combines with J gene TRBJ2-5; D ambiguous. CDR3 length: 13 amino acids. Germline assignment: CDR1 SGHRS and CDR2 YFSETQ.

The chain has TRBV4-1 and TRBJ1-4, with D maybe TRBD1 (5 bases). This CDR3 is built from 13 residues. The germline CDR1 and CDR2 sequences are MGHRA and YSYEKL. Trimming removed 5 bases from V and 4 bases from J, with 8 bases in between. CDR3 protein: CASSAQGNEKLFF. Here the CDR3 DNA reads TGCGCCAGCAGCGCCCAGGGTAATGAAAAACTGTTTTTT.

Note on this clone: Additional DNA sequences in this sample encode the identical CDR3. This sequence joins TRBV4-2 and TRBJ2-1; D remains ambiguous. V lost 1 base to trimming and J lost 7 bases, with 5 bases between them. Germline CDR1 and CDR2: LGHNA and YNFKEQ. The CDR3 spans 12 residues. CDR3 protein: CASSQGANEQFF. CDR3 in DNA: TGTGCCAGCAGCCAAGGAGCGAATGAGCAGTTCTTC.

This clone was observed a few times. The chain links TRBV30 to TRBJ1-1; D uncertain. Germline-derived CDR1 and CDR2 are GTSNPN and SVGIG (reference sequence). The CDR3 spans 13 residues. V was cut by 3 bases and J by 1 base, with 9 bases left in between. CDR3 in amino acids: CAWRKLRNTEAFF. DNA of the CDR3: TGTGCCTGGAGAAAACTCAGGAACACTGAAGCTTTCTTT. The whole variable domain, filled in from reference TRBV30 and TRBJ1-1, reads SQTIHQWPATLVQPVGSPLSLECTVEGTSNPNLYWYRQAAGRGLQLLFYSVGIGQISSEVPQNLSASRPQDRQFILSSKKLLLSDSGFYLCAWRKLRNTEAFFGQGTRLTVV.

The rearrangement links TRBV7-9 to TRBJ2-1, with 7 bases lining up with TRBD2. In germline, CDR1 is SEHNR, CDR2 FQNEAQ (reference sequence). There are 13 residues in the CDR3. V trimming: 3 bases; J trimming: 9 bases; junction bases outside the gene matches: 5. CDR3 residues: CASSFSSGGEQFF. The DNA of the CDR3 is TGTGCCAGCAGCTTCTCTAGCGGAGGTGAGCAGTTCTTC.

This clone was detected once. The chain links TRBV18 to TRBJ2-3, with D possibly TRBD2 on 6 matching bases. Germline CDR1 is KGHSH and CDR2 is LQKENI. The ends were cut back, 2 bases at V and 2 bases at J, with 8 bases in the middle. The CDR3 contains 14 residues. For the CDR3, the DNA is TGTGCCAGCTCACCAGGGGGGTTCACAGATACGCAGTATTTT. It codes for CASSPGGFTDTQYF.

The gene calls are TRBV2 and TRBJ2-3; D is perhaps TRBD1 (5 bases). This CDR3 region has 15 residues. With 3 bases removed from V and 1 base from J, the gap between germline ends came to 11 bases. CDR1 is SNHLY and CDR2 is FYNNEI in the germline V gene. The CDR3 bases are TGTGCCAGCAGTGATGGGGCCGCGGGCACAGATACGCAGTATTTT. This sequence encodes CASSDGAAGTDTQYF.

This chain links TRBV5-1 with TRBJ1-6; D is possibly TRBD1 (5 bases). Looked up from germline, CDR1 is SGHRS and CDR2 is YFSETQ. Trimming left V 2 bases short and J 10 bases short, with 13 bases between. The CDR3 runs to 14 residues. CDR3 nucleotides: TGCGCCAGCAGCTTTTCCCTGGGACTATCACCCCTCCACTTT. It encodes CASSFSLGLSPLHF.

The chain recombines TRBV29-1 with TRBJ2-2; unclear D gene. Trimming shortened V by 7 bases and J by 0 bases, and 12 bases separated the two germline ends. Germline assignment: CDR1 SQVTM and CDR2 ANQGSEA. The CDR3 runs 14 residues. This chain's CDR3 is CSAETPANTGELFF. The CDR3 DNA is TGCAGCGCAGAGACACCAGCGAACACCGGGGAGCTGTTTTTT.

This rearrangement joins TRBV30 to TRBJ2-7; TRBD1 aligns across 10 bases. The trim removed 5 bases at V and 5 bases at J, leaving 9 bases unmatched. Germline V CDR1 and CDR2: GTSNPN, SVGIG (reference sequence). The CDR3 is 14 residues long. The CDR3 DNA is TGTGCCTGGGGACCGGGACAGGGGTTCCACGAGCAGTACTTC. It is translated as CAWGPGQGFHEQYF.

The gene calls are TRBV7-9 and TRBJ1-2, with D perhaps TRBD1 (6 bases). The CDR3 has 13 amino acids. V was trimmed by 6 bases and J by 7 bases, leaving 15 bases between them. In germline, CDR1 is SEHNR, CDR2 FQNEAQ (reference sequence). The CDR3 loop is CASRSTGIGGYTF. CDR3 in DNA: TGTGCCAGCAGATCTACAGGGATAGGTGGCTACACCTTC. The full variable domain, completed using reference TRBV7-9 and TRBJ1-2, is DTGVSQNPRHKITKRGQNVTFRCDPISEHNRLYWYRQTLGQGPEFLTYFQNEAQLEKSRLLSDRFSAERPKGSFSTLEIQRTEQGDSAMYLCASRSTGIGGYTFGSGTRLTVV.

The V and J genes are TRBV5-4 and TRBJ2-1; 10 nucleotides match TRBD2. Germline CDR1 is SGHNT and CDR2 is YYREEE (reference sequence). This CDR3 is 15 amino acids long. Losses at the gene ends were 4 bases for V and 4 bases for J; bases not matched to a gene: 5. The CDR3 sequence: CASSPTSGTYNEQFF. In nucleotides, the CDR3 is TGTGCCAGCAGCCCCACTAGCGGGACTTACAATGAGCAGTTCTTC. The variable domain in full, with the rest retrieved from reference TRBV5-4 and TRBJ2-1, is ETGVTQSPTHLIKTRGQQVTLRCSSQSGHNTVSWYQQALGQGPQFIFQYYREEENGRGNFPPRFSGLQFPNYSSELNVNALELDDSALYLCASSPTSGTYNEQFFGPGTRLTVL.

V gene TRBV30 combines with J gene TRBJ1-3; D not resolved. In germline, CDR1 is GTSNPN, CDR2 SVGIG (reference sequence). V was clipped by 3 bases and J by 7 bases, with 19 bases between them. CDR3 length equals 15 residues. The CDR3 region is CAWSAGQAQGNTIYF. Written as DNA, the CDR3 is TGTGCCTGGAGCGCCGGGCAGGCTCAAGGGAACACCATATATTTT. Supplemented by reference TRBV30 and TRBJ1-3, the full variable domain reads SQTIHQWPATLVQPVGSPLSLECTVEGTSNPNLYWYRQAAGRGLQLLFYSVGIGQISSEVPQNLSASRPQDRQFILSSKKLLLSDSGFYLCAWSAGQAQGNTIYFGEGSWLTVV.

The chain recombines TRBV10-3 with TRBJ2-7; the D gene could be TRBD1 or TRBD2 (5 bases each). Trimming removed 2 bases from V and 2 bases from J, with 13 bases in between. CDR3 size: 15 residues. Per the germline V gene, CDR1 is ENHRY and CDR2 is SYGVKD. DNA of the CDR3: TGTGCCATCAGTGAGGGGGGACGAAAGGCCTACGAGCAGTACTTC. Translated, it gives CAISEGGRKAYEQYF.

This rearrangement joins TRBV30 to TRBJ1-5, with TRBD1 matching over 7 bases. V shed 4 bases, J shed 3 bases, and the junction held 9 bases outside the gene matches. The CDR3 runs 15 residues. Germline CDR1 reads GTSNPN; CDR2 reads SVGIG (reference sequence). DNA of the CDR3: TGTGCCTGGAATTTGGGACAGCTAATCAATCAGCCCCAGCATTTT. Residues: CAWNLGQLINQPQHF.

The chain is built from TRBV28 and TRBJ1-6, with D tentatively TRBD1 (5 bases). Trimming left V 3 bases short and J 11 bases short, with 14 bases between. This CDR3 is built from 14 residues. CDR1 is MDHEN and CDR2 is SYDVKM in the germline V gene. The CDR3 region is CASSFSQGGPPLHF. CDR3 nucleotide sequence: TGTGCCAGCAGTTTCAGCCAGGGAGGTCCACCCCTCCACTTT.

The gene calls are TRBV15 and TRBJ2-7; D uncertain. The CDR3 runs to 13 residues. Germline loops: CDR1 LNHNV, CDR2 YYDKDF (reference sequence). The V gene lost 0 bases and the J gene lost 5 bases, with 8 bases spanning the gap. DNA for the CDR3: TGTGCCACCAGCAGAGATAAGAGGAACGAGCAGTACTTC. Encoded protein: CATSRDKRNEQYF.

The gene calls are TRBV23-1 and TRBJ1-2; the D gene is possibly TRBD1 (5 bases). TRBV23-1 is noted as an ORF with a role that remains uncertain. The CDR3 totals 19 residues. Trimming took 4 bases from V and 2 from J, leaving 26 bases between them. This CDR3 reads CASSRAIGAFWARNYGYTF. The CDR3 coding sequence is TGCGCCAGCAGTCGCGCAATTGGGGCTTTTTGGGCGAGGAACTATGGCTACACCTTC.

This clone was recorded a few times. V gene TRBV19 combines with J gene TRBJ1-3; the match to TRBD1 covers 9 bases. Losses at the gene ends were 3 bases for V and 3 bases for J; bases not matched to a gene: 6. The CDR3 runs 16 residues. Germline CDR1 reads LNHDA; CDR2 reads SQIVND (reference sequence). In DNA, the CDR3 is TGTGCCAGTAGTATGGGGACAGGGCTTCTTGGAAACACCATATATTTT. It is translated as CASSMGTGLLGNTIYF.

The chain is built from TRBV7-9 and TRBJ1-4; D perhaps matches TRBD1 (6 bases). Germline V lookup: CDR1 SEHNR, CDR2 FQNEAQ (reference sequence). The CDR3 loop spans 15 amino acids. Deletions cut 5 bases from V and 7 bases from J, with 17 bases between. The DNA of the CDR3 is TGTGCCAGCAGCCCATTCTCGGGGGGGCTTGAAAAACTGTTTTTT. Its protein product is CASSPFSGGLEKLFF. The full variable domain, its missing parts supplied by reference TRBV7-9 and TRBJ1-4, is DTGVSQNPRHKITKRGQNVTFRCDPISEHNRLYWYRQTLGQGPEFLTYFQNEAQLEKSRLLSDRFSAERPKGSFSTLEIQRTEQGDSAMYLCASSPFSGGLEKLFFGSGTQLSVL.

The chain employs TRBV9 and TRBJ1-2; 10 bases map to TRBD1. Germline-derived CDR1 and CDR2 are SGDLS and YYNGEE. This CDR3 is 16 amino acids long. V lost 2 bases and J lost 8; bases outside the gene matches: 12. CDR3 residues: CASSVLVPGQGHGYTF. The CDR3 DNA reads as TGTGCCAGCAGCGTTCTCGTCCCGGGACAGGGGCACGGCTACACCTTC.

This clone was detected a few times. This chain links TRBV19 with TRBJ1-1; D call uncertain. Between the trimmed V and J ends, which lost 4 bases and 5 bases, there was a span of 11 bases. CDR1 and CDR2 (germline): LNHDA, SQIVND (reference sequence). CDR3 size: 13 residues. CDR3 nucleotides: TGTGCCAGTAGTACAAATCCCAAGACTGAAGCTTTCTTT. Protein product: CASSTNPKTEAFF.

This chain uses TRBV28 with TRBJ1-2, with TRBD1 identical over 9 bases. Germline loops: CDR1 MDHEN, CDR2 SYDVKM. Trimming took 6 bases from V and 4 from J; bases not matched to a gene: 9. This CDR3 is built from 15 residues. As DNA, the CDR3 is TGTGCCAGCAGCCCCGGGACAGGGATTTTCTATGGCTACACCTTC. Its translation: CASSPGTGIFYGYTF.

The chain has TRBV18 and TRBJ2-1, with D perhaps assigned TRBD1 or TRBD2 (5 bases each). Trimming left V 3 bases short and J 0 bases short, with 15 bases between. The CDR3 sequence is 17 residues long. The germline gives CDR1 KGHSH, CDR2 LQKENI. DNA for the CDR3: TGTGCCAGCTCACCCGAACGGGGCAGCAGCTCCTACAATGAGCAGTTCTTC. Amino acid sequence: CASSPERGSSSYNEQFF. Filled out from reference TRBV18 and TRBJ2-1, the complete variable domain reads NAGVMQNPRHLVRRRGQEARLRCSPMKGHSHVYWYRQLPEEGLKFMVYLQKENIIDESGMPKERFSAEFPKEGPSILRIQQVVRGDSAAYFCASSPERGSSSYNEQFFGPGTRLTVL.

This rearrangement joins TRBV2 to TRBJ2-5; TRBD1 might be the D (6 bases). The length of the CDR3 is 14 residues. Trimming left V 6 bases short and J 0 bases short, with 11 bases between. Germline V gene data show CDR1 as SNHLY and CDR2 as FYNNEI. Written as DNA, the CDR3 is TGTGCCAGCAGACTGACAGGCTACCAAGAGACCCAGTACTTC. It encodes CASRLTGYQETQYF.

The V call is TRBV11-3, the J call TRBJ1-1; 7 nucleotides match TRBD1. Trimming cost V 3 bases and J 3 bases; bases outside gene matches: 4. Germline CDR1 SGHNT, CDR2 YENEEA. The CDR3 totals 14 residues. In DNA form, the CDR3 reads TGTGCCAGCAGCTTGACAGGGAAGGACACTGAAGCTTTCTTT. It is translated as CASSLTGKDTEAFF.